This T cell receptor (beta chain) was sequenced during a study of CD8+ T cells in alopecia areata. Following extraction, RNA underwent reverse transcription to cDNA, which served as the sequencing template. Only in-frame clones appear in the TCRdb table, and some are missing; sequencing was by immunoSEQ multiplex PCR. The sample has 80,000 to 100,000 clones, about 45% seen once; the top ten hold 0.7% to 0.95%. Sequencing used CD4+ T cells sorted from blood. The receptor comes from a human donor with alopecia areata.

Here the CDR3 DNA reads TGTGCCTGGAGTCCCCCAGGCGGTACGCAGTATTTT. This translates into CAWSPPGGTQYF. The chain joins TRBV30 to TRBJ2-3; D not certain. In germline, CDR1 is GTSNPN, CDR2 SVGIG (reference sequence). Trimming shortened V by 2 bases and J by 8 bases, and 11 bases separated the two germline ends. The CDR3 covers 12 residues.